These T cell receptor beta chains were read from a single sample in a study of blood T cell repertoires in COVID-19. Profiling relied on immunoSEQ multiplex PCR, and the TCRdb table lists in-frame clones only, not all of them. The sample consists of almost 55,000 clones, about nine tenths of them appearing once. Sequenced input: peripheral blood. All receptors come from a man aged 45-60 years with active COVID-19. CDR3s leave out the opening cysteine and the closing phenylalanine or tryptophan. Each record gives: D gene, V gene, CDR3 protein. A D gene is named only where the DNA matches it firmly.

TRBD2 | TRBV19 | ASSPSGGPTDTQY
- | TRBV6-5 | ASSYGGGRDEQF
TRBD1 | TRBV27 | ASSFRGQGRDTQY
- | TRBV20-1 | SASVRGQNEQF
TRBD1 | TRBV5-1 | ASSSRQGARETQY
TRBD1 | TRBV24-1 | ATSDFQGAHLDTEAF
TRBD1 | TRBV2 | ASSDRTGVYGYT
- | TRBV7-3 | ASSQGGPRTEAF
TRBD1 | TRBV7-3 | ASSLNRGYNEQF
TRBD1 | TRBV27 | ASSSLDRFYEQY